Following are 13 T cell receptor beta chains from one sample sequenced in a study of cytomegalovirus exposure and HLA in healthy donors. With 60 Vbeta and 13 Jbeta primers, the PCR was carried out. Using immunoSEQ multiplex PCR, the repertoire was profiled, and TCRdb retains in-frame clones only, with some absent. The table has some 250,000 clones, 82% seen once. The sample was PBMCs. Source of these receptors: a woman in her thirties or forties in good health and CMV-seropositive.

The V and J genes are TRBV7-6 and TRBJ2-7; 7 bases line up with TRBD1. J was trimmed by 6 bases and V by 2 bases; bases with no gene match: 7. Germline loops: CDR1 SGHVS, CDR2 FNYEAQ. The CDR3 has 14 residues. The CDR3 reads CASSLQGDGLEQYF. As DNA, the CDR3 is TGTGCCAGCAGCTTACAGGGGGATGGGCTCGAGCAGTACTTC.

In its sample, this clone was seen a few times. The gene calls are TRBV5-1 and TRBJ2-3; D is uncertain. There are 14 residues in the CDR3. Germline V gene sequence: CDR1 SGHRS, CDR2 YFSETQ. V was shortened by 1 base and J by 0 bases, with 6 bases between the two germline ends. In DNA form, the CDR3 reads TGCGCCAGCAGCTTGCAAACTAGCACAGATACGCAGTATTTT. This translates into CASSLQTSTDTQYF.

The chain joins TRBV14 to TRBJ1-2; unclear D gene. CDR1 and CDR2 (germline): SGHDN, FVKESK. V was pared by 1 base and J by 5 bases, with 17 bases between. This CDR3 has 16 residues. The CDR3 bases are TGTGCCAGCAGCCAAGGGAAGGGAGGGCTATCTTATGGCTACACCTTC. Its translation is CASSQGKGGLSYGYTF.

The genes are TRBV6-1 and TRBJ1-2, with D uncertain. The CDR3 loop spans 12 amino acids. Trimming shortened V by 5 bases and J by 5 bases, and 9 bases separated the two germline ends. Looked up from germline, CDR1 is MNHNS and CDR2 is SASEGT. This chain's CDR3 is CASSTVIYGYTF. In DNA form, the CDR3 reads TGTGCCAGCAGTACAGTGATATATGGCTACACCTTC.

The rearrangement uses TRBV4-3 and TRBJ1-4, with 9 bases fitting TRBD1. The CDR3 has 15 amino acids. After removal of 1 base from V and 3 bases from J, the junction contained 0 bases not matched to a gene. Germline values: CDR1 LGHNA, CDR2 YSLEER. The CDR3 bases are TGCGCCAGCAGCCAAGGACAGGGGGCTAATGAAAAACTGTTTTTT. Translated, it gives CASSQGQGANEKLFF.

In this sample, this clone turned up once. The chain links TRBV5-6 to TRBJ2-3; 7 bases are shared with TRBD1. Germline V gene sequence: CDR1 SGHDT, CDR2 YYEEEE. V was clipped by 6 bases and J by 3 bases; unmatched bases: 7. The CDR3 totals 14 residues. The CDR3 protein is CASKGAGVTDTQYF. The CDR3 coding sequence is TGTGCCAGCAAGGGGGCAGGGGTGACAGATACGCAGTATTTT.

The rearrangement joins TRBV11-3 to TRBJ2-5, with a tentative D call TRBD2 (6 bases). The ends were cut back, 3 bases at V and 7 bases at J, with 21 bases in the middle. Germline V gene lookup returns CDR1 SGHNT and CDR2 YENEEA. The CDR3 spans 16 residues. CDR3 nucleotide sequence: TGTGCCAGCAGCTTTAACGGGAGAGAGAGGTTTGGGACCCAGTACTTC. It codes for CASSFNGRERFGTQYF.

This sequence joins TRBV11-2 and TRBJ1-2; a possible D gene is TRBD1 (5 bases). V lost 2 bases to trimming and J lost 5 bases, with 15 bases between them. Germline loops: CDR1 SGHAT, CDR2 FQNNGV. This CDR3 comprises 15 residues. CDR3 DNA sequence: TGTGCCAGCAGCTTAAGCGGGGGTGCGAGTTATGGCTACACCTTC. It yields the protein CASSLSGGASYGYTF.

The CDR3 spells CASSQGQAQETQYF. In DNA, the CDR3 is TGTGCCAGCAGCCAGGGACAGGCACAAGAGACCCAGTACTTC. This chain uses TRBV7-9 with TRBJ2-5; 8 bases line up with TRBD1. The CDR3 sequence is 14 residues long. The trim removed 5 bases at V and 2 bases at J, leaving 4 bases unmatched. The V gene's germline CDR1 is SEHNR and CDR2 FQNEAQ (reference sequence).

The chain employs TRBV28 and TRBJ2-7; 10 bases are a match to TRBD1. The CDR3 runs 15 residues. The germline V gene has CDR1 MDHEN and CDR2 SYDVKM. V shed 5 bases, J shed 1 base, and the junction held 5 bases outside the gene matches. CDR3 sequence reads: CASSGGQGPSYEQYF. The CDR3 DNA reads as TGTGCCAGCAGTGGGGGACAGGGGCCTTCCTACGAGCAGTACTTC.

The genes are TRBV19 and TRBJ2-7; TRBD2 is a possible D gene (5 bases). Looked up from germline, CDR1 is LNHDA and CDR2 is SQIVND (reference sequence). This CDR3 comprises 14 residues. The V end lost 2 bases, the J end lost 6 bases, and 14 bases lay between the germline ends. DNA for the CDR3: TGTGCCAGTAGTATAACCCCAGCAGGAGGCGAGCAGTACTTC. Protein sequence: CASSITPAGGEQYF.

This sequence joins TRBV5-4 and TRBJ1-1, with no clear D. V was trimmed by 6 bases and J by 0 bases, leaving 9 bases between them. Looked up from germline, CDR1 is SGHNT and CDR2 is YYREEE (reference sequence). The length of the CDR3 is 13 residues. CDR3 sequence: CASTSGVNTEAFF. The CDR3 nucleotides read TGTGCCAGCACTTCCGGGGTGAACACTGAAGCTTTCTTT.

The chain couples TRBV5-6 to TRBJ2-3, with 7 bases that match TRBD1. The CDR3 runs 16 residues. V trimming: 1 base; J trimming: 0 bases; junction bases outside the gene matches: 5. In germline, CDR1 is SGHDT, CDR2 YYEEEE. CDR3 DNA: TGTGCCAGCAGCTTGTTCTGGACAGGTAGCACAGATACGCAGTATTTT. This encodes CASSLFWTGSTDTQYF.